Each of the 9 T cell receptor beta chains below was sequenced from the same sample in a study of type 1 regulatory T cells. These receptors' targets are unknown. TCRdb passed the reads through MiXCR, listing each CDR3 protein once. The sample consists of 60,000 to 70,000 distinct CDR3 sequences, around 68% of them appearing once. The sample taken for sequencing was cultured T cells, either the whole culture or a sorted T cell fraction (not recorded which). The subset is: Tr1-enriched cell product generated in vitro against host alloantigens. These receptors came from a human donor in good health.

The rearrangement links TRBV3-1 to TRBJ2-5; maybe TRBD2 (6 bases). Trimming took off 2 bases at V and 6 bases at J, with 13 bases between the two ends. Germline V CDR1 and CDR2: LGHDT, YNNKEL (reference sequence). The CDR3 totals 14 residues. The CDR3 reads CASSQQAGTKTQYF. CDR3 in DNA: TGTGCCAGCAGCCAACAAGCGGGTACTAAGACCCAGTACTTC.

This clonotype was seen many times. The V gene is TRBV10-3, the J gene TRBJ1-1, with unresolved D. Germline CDR1 reads ENHRY; CDR2 reads SYGVKD. V lost 0 bases and J lost 1, with 9 bases in between. The CDR3 length is 15 residues. The DNA of the CDR3 is TGTGCCATCAGTGAGTCGTCAACTTCGAACACTGAAGCTTTCTTT. The encoded protein is CAISESSTSNTEAFF.

This clonotype was seen a handful of times. CDR3 in amino acids: CASYGGYGVSEQYF. The CDR3 DNA reads TGCGCCAGCTATGGGGGCTACGGGGTGAGCGAGCAGTACTTC. The V gene is TRBV5-1, the J gene TRBJ2-7; D is perhaps TRBD1 (6 bases). CDR3 size: 14 residues. Germline V gene sequence: CDR1 SGHRS, CDR2 YFSETQ. Deletions cut 7 bases from V and 6 bases from J, with 20 bases between.

The V call is TRBV6-2 or TRBV6-3, the J call TRBJ2-1; perhaps TRBD2 as D (6 bases). The CDR3 contains 13 residues. Trimming cost V 3 bases and J 9 bases, with 12 bases left between them. CDR1 MNHEY and CDR2 SVGEGT come from the germline V gene. The CDR3: CASSYGGRIEQFF. DNA for the CDR3: TGTGCCAGCAGTTATGGGGGGAGGATTGAGCAGTTCTTC.

This clonotype has just a few counts. CDR3 region: CASSYRRQGAYNEQFF. DNA for the CDR3: TGTGCCAGCAGCTACCGACGACAGGGGGCCTACAATGAGCAGTTCTTC. The chain is built from TRBV7-9 and TRBJ2-1, with 9 bases identical to TRBD1. CDR3 length: 16 amino acids. CDR1 is SEHNR, CDR2 FQNEAQ, per germline (reference sequence). The junction had 6 bases not matched to a gene; V was cut back by 4 bases and J by 2 bases.

This clonotype has just a few counts. The chain uses TRBV7-9 and TRBJ2-5, with TRBD2 matching over 10 bases. Germline V CDR1 and CDR2: SEHNR, FQNEAQ (reference sequence). This CDR3 is 15 amino acids long. V trimming: 5 bases; J trimming: 5 bases; junction bases outside the gene matches: 8. The CDR3 loop reads CASSIGAGGPETQYF. Here the CDR3 DNA reads TGTGCCAGCAGCATCGGAGCGGGAGGGCCGGAGACCCAGTACTTC.

This clonotype was seen only once. J is TRBJ2-2 and V is TRBV7-9, with TRBD2 as a possible D gene (6 bases). The CDR3 is made up of 14 amino acids. The V end lost 4 bases, the J end lost 5 bases, and 11 bases lay between the germline ends. The germline gives CDR1 SEHNR, CDR2 FQNEAQ (reference sequence). CDR3 sequence: CASSSGLRTGELFF. In DNA form, the CDR3 reads TGTGCCAGCAGCTCGGGACTCCGAACCGGGGAGCTGTTTTTT.

The chain uses TRBV6-1 and TRBJ2-3, with D perhaps given as TRBD1 or TRBD2 (5 bases each). The CDR3 totals 15 residues. Trimming took off 6 bases at V and 1 base at J, with 14 bases between the two ends. Germline values: CDR1 MNHNS, CDR2 SASEGT. The CDR3: CASRDIGTGTDTQYF. The CDR3 DNA follows: TGTGCCAGCAGGGATATTGGGACGGGCACAGATACGCAGTATTTT.

The chain has TRBV20-1 and TRBJ2-1; D is ambiguous. This CDR3 is built from 13 residues. Germline V CDR1 and CDR2: DFQATT, SNEGSKA (reference sequence). Trimming cost V 3 bases and J 4 bases, with 10 bases left between them. This chain's CDR3 is CSARLRAYNEQFF. In DNA, the CDR3 is TGCAGTGCTAGGCTCCGGGCGTACAATGAGCAGTTCTTC.